This record looks at one TCR beta chain sequence and its context. This entry belongs to a study of blood T cell repertoires in COVID-19. Across the study: COVID-19 samples from acute and convalescent phases originated in the United States, Italy and Spain.

Data came from immunoSEQ multiplex PCR; TCRdb stores just in-frame clones and leaves some out. The sample includes about 49,000 clones, around 82% of them seen just once. The CDR3 sequence is 15 residues long. Germline V CDR1 and CDR2: KGHSH, LQKENI. V shed 5 bases and J shed 2 bases, with 15 bases lying between them. The rearrangement joins TRBV18 to TRBJ1-1; D is possibly TRBD1 (6 bases). Sequencing input: peripheral blood. The TCR sequence derives from an older woman with acute or convalescent COVID-19. The CDR3 DNA reads TGTGCCAGCTCAGGGGTGACAGGTTCAAACACTGAAGCTTTCTTT. Encoded protein: CASSGVTGSNTEAFF.